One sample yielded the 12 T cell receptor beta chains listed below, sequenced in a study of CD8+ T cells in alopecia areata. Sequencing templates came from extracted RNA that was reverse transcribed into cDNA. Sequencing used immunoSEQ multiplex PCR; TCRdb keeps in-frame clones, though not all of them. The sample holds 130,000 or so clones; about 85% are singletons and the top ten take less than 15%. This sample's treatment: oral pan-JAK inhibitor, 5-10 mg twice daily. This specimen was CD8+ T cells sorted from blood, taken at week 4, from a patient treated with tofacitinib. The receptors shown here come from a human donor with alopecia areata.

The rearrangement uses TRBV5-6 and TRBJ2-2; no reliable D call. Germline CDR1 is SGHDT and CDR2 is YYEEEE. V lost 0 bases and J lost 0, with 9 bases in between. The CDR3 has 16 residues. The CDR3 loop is CASSLVRVANTGELFF. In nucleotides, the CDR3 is TGTGCCAGCAGCTTGGTAAGGGTCGCGAACACCGGGGAGCTGTTTTTT. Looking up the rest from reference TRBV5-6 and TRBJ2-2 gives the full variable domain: DAGVTQSPTHLIKTRGQQVTLRCSPKSGHDTVSWYQQALGQGPQFIFQYYEEEERQRGNFPDRFSGHQFPNYSSELNVNALLLGDSALYLCASSLVRVANTGELFFGEGSRLTVL.

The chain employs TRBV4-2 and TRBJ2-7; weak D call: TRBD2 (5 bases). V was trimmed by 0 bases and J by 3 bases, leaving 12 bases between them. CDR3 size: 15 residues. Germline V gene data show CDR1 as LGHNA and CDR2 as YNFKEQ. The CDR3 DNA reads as TGTGCCAGCAGCCAAGAAGACCGGGGAAACTACGAGCAGTACTTC. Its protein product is CASSQEDRGNYEQYF.

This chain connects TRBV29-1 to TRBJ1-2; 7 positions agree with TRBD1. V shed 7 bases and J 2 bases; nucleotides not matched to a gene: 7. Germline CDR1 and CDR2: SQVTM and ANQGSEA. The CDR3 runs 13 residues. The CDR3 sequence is CSADLTGNYGYTF. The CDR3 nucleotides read TGCAGCGCCGACCTGACAGGGAACTATGGCTACACCTTC.

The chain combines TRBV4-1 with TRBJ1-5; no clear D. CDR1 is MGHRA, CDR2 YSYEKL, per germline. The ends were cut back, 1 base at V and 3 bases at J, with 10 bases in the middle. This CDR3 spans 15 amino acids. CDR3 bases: TGCGCCAGCAGCCAAGTTGCCCTCGCCAATCAGCCCCAGCATTTT. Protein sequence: CASSQVALANQPQHF.

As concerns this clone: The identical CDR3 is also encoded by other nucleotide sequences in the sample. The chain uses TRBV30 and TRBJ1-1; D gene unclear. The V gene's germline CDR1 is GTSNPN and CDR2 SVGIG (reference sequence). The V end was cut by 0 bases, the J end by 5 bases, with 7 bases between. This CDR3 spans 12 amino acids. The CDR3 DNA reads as TGTGCCTGGAGTGTACTGGGGACTGAAGCTTTCTTT. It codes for CAWSVLGTEAFF.

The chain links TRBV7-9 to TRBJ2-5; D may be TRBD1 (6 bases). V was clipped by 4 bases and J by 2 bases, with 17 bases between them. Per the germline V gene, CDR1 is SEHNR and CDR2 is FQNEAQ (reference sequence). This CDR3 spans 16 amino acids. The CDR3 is CASSSDGGGPQETQYF. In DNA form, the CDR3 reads TGTGCCAGCAGCTCCGATGGTGGGGGCCCACAAGAGACCCAGTACTTC.

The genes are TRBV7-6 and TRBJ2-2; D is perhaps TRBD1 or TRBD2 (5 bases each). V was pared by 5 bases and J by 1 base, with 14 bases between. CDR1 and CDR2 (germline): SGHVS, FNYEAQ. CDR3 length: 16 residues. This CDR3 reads CASSQSGPMNTGELFF. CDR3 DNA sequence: TGTGCCAGCAGCCAATCGGGACCGATGAACACCGGGGAGCTGTTTTTT.

This chain's CDR3 is CASSQAQGEEETQYF. The CDR3 nucleotides are TGCGCCAGCAGCCAAGCCCAGGGGGAGGAAGAGACCCAGTACTTC. This chain links TRBV4-1 with TRBJ2-5; D possibly corresponds to TRBD1 (7 bases). Trimming removed 1 base from V and 3 bases from J, with 12 bases in between. This CDR3 has 15 residues. Germline loops: CDR1 MGHRA, CDR2 YSYEKL.

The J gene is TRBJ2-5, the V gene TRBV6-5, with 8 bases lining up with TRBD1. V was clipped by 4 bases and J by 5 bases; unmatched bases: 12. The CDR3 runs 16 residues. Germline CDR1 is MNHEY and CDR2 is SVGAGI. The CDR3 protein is CASSFKPTGDWETQYF. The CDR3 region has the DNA TGTGCCAGCAGTTTTAAACCGACAGGGGATTGGGAGACCCAGTACTTC.

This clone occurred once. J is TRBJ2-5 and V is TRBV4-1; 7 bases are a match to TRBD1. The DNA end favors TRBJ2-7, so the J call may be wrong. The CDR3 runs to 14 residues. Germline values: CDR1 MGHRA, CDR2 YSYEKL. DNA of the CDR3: TGCGCCAGCAGCCCGGGACAGCGAACCTACGAGCAGTACTTC. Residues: CASSPGQRTYEQYF.

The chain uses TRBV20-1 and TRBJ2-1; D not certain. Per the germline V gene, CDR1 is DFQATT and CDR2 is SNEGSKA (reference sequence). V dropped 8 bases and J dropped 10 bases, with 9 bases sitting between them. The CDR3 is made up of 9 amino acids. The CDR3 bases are TGCAGTCCAGAGAGGGAGCAGTTCTTC. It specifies CSPEREQFF.

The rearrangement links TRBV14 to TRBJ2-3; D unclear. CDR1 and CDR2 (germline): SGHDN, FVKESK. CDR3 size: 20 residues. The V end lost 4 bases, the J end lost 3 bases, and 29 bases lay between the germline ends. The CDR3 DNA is TGTGCCAGCAGCCCACAGTTTCGGGCCCCAATTCCTTCGAGGACAGATACGCAGTATTTT. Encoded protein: CASSPQFRAPIPSRTDTQYF.